Described below is a single T cell receptor beta chain sequence and its context. The antigen remains undetermined. This CDR3 comprises 15 residues. Germline V gives CDR1 DFQATT, CDR2 SNEGSKA (reference sequence). V gave up 4 bases and J gave up 1 base, with 16 bases separating them. This sample is drawn from a study of identical twins. The study's findings and limits: While abundant cord blood beta clonotypes carried fewer insertions, memory repertoires showed no such pattern. Model-predicted out-of-frame TCR alpha sharing fell below observed values in monozygotic twins. Its conclusions, products of cross-sectional statistical analysis, did not come from following the same donors. Researchers reported excess low generation probability among twin-shared out-of-frame alpha sequences.

TCRdb reprocessed the 5' RACE reads via MiXCR and lists one record per CDR3 protein. The sample yields over 200,000 distinct CDR3 sequences, around 10% seen once. Sequenced material: memory (CD45RO+) T cells sorted from blood. The receptor's source is a woman aged 18-29 years in good health. V is TRBV20-1 and J is TRBJ2-5; D may correspond to TRBD1 or TRBD2 (5 bases each). CDR3 sequence (DNA): TGCAGTGCTAAGACCGGGGCCTTAATCCAAGAGACCCAGTACTTC. Protein sequence: CSAKTGALIQETQYF.